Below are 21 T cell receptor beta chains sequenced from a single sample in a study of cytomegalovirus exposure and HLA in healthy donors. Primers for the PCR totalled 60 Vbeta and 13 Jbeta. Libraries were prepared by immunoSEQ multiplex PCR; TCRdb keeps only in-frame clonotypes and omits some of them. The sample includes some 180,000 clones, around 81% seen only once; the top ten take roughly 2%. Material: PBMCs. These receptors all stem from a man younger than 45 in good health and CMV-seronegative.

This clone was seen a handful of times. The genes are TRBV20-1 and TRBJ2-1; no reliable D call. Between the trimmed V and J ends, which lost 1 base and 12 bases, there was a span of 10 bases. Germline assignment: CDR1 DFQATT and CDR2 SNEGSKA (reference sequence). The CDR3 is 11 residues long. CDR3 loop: CSARVPGGQFF. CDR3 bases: TGCAGTGCTAGAGTCCCTGGCGGGCAGTTCTTC.

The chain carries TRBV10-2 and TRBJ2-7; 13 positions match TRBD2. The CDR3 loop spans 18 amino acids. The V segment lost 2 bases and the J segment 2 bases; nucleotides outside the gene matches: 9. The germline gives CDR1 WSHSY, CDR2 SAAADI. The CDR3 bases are TGCGCCAGCAGTGAGGCTTTAAAAACTAGCGGGAGGGCCTACGAGCAGTACTTC. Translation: CASSEALKTSGRAYEQYF.

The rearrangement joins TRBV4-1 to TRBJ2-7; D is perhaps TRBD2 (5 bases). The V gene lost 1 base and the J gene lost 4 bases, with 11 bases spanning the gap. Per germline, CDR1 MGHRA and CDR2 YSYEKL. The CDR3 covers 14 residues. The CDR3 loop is CASSQGLSSYEQYF. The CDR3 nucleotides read TGCGCCAGCAGCCAAGGACTATCTTCATACGAGCAGTACTTC.

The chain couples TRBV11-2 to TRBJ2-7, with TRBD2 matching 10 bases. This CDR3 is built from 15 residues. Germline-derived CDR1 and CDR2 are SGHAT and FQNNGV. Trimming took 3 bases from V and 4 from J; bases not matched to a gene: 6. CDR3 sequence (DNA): TGTGCCAGCAGCTTGAGTAGCGGGAGGTTGTACGAGCAGTACTTC. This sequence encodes CASSLSSGRLYEQYF.

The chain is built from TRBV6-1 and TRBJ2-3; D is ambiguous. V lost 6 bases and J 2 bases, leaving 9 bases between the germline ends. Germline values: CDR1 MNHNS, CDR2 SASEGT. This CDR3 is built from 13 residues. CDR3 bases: TGTGCCAGCAGCACGCTAGACACAGATACGCAGTATTTT. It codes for CASSTLDTDTQYF.

The CDR3 sequence is CASSTTGSYEQYF. In nucleotides, the CDR3 is TGTGCCAGCAGTACAACAGGGTCCTACGAGCAGTACTTC. The chain uses TRBV28 and TRBJ2-7, with D possibly TRBD1 on 6 matching bases. Trimming cost V 5 bases and J 1 base, with 9 bases left between them. The CDR3 is 13 residues long. Germline CDR1 is MDHEN and CDR2 is SYDVKM. The full variable domain, completed using reference TRBV28 and TRBJ2-7, is DVKVTQSSRYLVKRTGEKVFLECVQDMDHENMFWYRQDPGLGLRLIYFSYDVKMKEKGDIPEGYSVSREKKERFSLILESASTNQTSMYLCASSTTGSYEQYFGPGTRLTVT.

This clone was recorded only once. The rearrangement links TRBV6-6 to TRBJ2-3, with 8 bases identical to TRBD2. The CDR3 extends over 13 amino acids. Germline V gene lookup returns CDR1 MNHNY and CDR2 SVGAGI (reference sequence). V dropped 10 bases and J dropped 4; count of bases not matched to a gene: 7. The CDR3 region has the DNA TGTGCCACCGGCGGGGGGCTCGCAGATACGCAGTATTTT. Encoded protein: CATGGGLADTQYF.

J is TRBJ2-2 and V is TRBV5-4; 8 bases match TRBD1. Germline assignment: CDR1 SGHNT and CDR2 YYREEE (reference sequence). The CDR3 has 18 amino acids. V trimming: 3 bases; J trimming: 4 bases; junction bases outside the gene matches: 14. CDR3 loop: CASSSGQGAYRGTGELFF. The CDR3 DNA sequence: TGTGCCAGCAGCTCAGGACAGGGCGCATACCGGGGCACCGGGGAGCTGTTTTTT.

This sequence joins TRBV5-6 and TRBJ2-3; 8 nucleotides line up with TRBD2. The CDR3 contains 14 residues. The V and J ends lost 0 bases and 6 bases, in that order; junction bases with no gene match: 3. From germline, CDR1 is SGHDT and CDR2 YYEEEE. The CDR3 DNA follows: TGTGCCAGCAGCTTGGGACTAGCGACTGATACGCAGTATTTT. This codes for CASSLGLATDTQYF.

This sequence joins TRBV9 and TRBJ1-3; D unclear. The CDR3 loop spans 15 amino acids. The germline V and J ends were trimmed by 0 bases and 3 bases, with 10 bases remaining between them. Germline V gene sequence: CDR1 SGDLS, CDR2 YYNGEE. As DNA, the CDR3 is TGTGCCAGCAGCGTAGCTTCCGGGAATGGAAACACCATATATTTT. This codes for CASSVASGNGNTIYF.

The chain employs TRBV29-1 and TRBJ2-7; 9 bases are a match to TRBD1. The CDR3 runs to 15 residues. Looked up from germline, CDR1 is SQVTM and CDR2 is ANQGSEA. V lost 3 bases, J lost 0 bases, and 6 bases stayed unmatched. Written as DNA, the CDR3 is TGCAGCGTTGAGCACGGACAGGGGATCTCCTACGAGCAGTACTTC. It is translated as CSVEHGQGISYEQYF.

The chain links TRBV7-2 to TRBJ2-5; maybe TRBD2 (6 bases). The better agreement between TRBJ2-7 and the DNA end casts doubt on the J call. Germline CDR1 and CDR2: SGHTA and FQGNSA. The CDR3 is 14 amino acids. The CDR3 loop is CASRYSRGAYEQYF. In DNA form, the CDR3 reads TGTGCCAGCAGGTATAGCCGCGGGGCCTACGAGCAGTACTTC.

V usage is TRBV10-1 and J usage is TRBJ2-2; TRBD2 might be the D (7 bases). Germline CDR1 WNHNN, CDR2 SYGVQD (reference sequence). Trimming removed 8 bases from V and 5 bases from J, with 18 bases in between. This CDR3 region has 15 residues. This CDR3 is CASLHCGGWTGELFF. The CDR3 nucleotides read TGCGCCAGCCTCCATTGCGGGGGCTGGACCGGGGAGCTGTTTTTT.

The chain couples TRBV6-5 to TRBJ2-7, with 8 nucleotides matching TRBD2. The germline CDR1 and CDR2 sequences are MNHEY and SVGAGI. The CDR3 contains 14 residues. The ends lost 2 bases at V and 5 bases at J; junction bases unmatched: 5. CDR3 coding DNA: TGTGCCAGCAGTTACCAACTAGCGGCTCACGAGCAGTACTTC. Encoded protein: CASSYQLAAHEQYF.

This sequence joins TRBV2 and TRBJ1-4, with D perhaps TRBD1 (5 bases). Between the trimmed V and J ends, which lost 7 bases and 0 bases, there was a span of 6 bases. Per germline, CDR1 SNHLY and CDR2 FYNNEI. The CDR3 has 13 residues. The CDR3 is CASTRATNEKLFF. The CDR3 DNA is TGTGCCAGCACCAGGGCAACTAATGAAAAACTGTTTTTT.

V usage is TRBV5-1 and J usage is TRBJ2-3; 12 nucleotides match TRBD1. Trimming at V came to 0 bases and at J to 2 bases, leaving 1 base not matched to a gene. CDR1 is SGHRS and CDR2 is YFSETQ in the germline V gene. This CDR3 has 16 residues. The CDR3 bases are TGCGCCAGCAGCTTGGCGGGACAGGGGGCCACAGATACGCAGTATTTT. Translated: CASSLAGQGATDTQYF.

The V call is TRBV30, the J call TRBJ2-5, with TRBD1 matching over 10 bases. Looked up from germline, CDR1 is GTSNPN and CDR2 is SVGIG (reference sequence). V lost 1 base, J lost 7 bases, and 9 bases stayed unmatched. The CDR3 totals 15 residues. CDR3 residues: CAWSGDRGGVGTQYF. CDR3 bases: TGTGCCTGGAGTGGGGACAGGGGCGGTGTTGGGACCCAGTACTTC.

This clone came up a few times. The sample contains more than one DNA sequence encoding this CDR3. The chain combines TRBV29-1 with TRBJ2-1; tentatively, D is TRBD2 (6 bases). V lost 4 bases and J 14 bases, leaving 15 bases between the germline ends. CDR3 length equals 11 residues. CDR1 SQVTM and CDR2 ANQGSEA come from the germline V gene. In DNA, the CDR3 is TGCAGCGTTGTTAGCGGATCCGCAAAGTTCTTC. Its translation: CSVVSGSAKFF.

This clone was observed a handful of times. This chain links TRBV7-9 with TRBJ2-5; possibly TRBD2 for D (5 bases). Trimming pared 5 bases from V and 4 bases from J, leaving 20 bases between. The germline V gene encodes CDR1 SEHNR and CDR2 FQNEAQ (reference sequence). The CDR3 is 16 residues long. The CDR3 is CASSTTSRESGETQYF. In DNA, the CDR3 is TGTGCCAGCAGCACAACCTCGAGGGAGAGCGGAGAGACCCAGTACTTC.

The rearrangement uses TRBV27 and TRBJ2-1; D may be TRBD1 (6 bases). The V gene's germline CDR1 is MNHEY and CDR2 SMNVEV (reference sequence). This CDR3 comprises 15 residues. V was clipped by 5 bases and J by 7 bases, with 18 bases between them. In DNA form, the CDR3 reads TGTGCCAGCAGTCCAGGGGACGAGGGGTTGAATGAGCAGTTCTTC. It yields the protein CASSPGDEGLNEQFF.

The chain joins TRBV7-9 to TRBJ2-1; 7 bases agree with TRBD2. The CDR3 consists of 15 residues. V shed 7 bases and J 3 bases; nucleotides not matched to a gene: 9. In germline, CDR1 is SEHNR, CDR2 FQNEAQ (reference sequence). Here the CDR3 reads CASTRGAGIYNEQFF. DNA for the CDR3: TGTGCCAGCACCCGGGGAGCGGGAATCTACAATGAGCAGTTCTTC.